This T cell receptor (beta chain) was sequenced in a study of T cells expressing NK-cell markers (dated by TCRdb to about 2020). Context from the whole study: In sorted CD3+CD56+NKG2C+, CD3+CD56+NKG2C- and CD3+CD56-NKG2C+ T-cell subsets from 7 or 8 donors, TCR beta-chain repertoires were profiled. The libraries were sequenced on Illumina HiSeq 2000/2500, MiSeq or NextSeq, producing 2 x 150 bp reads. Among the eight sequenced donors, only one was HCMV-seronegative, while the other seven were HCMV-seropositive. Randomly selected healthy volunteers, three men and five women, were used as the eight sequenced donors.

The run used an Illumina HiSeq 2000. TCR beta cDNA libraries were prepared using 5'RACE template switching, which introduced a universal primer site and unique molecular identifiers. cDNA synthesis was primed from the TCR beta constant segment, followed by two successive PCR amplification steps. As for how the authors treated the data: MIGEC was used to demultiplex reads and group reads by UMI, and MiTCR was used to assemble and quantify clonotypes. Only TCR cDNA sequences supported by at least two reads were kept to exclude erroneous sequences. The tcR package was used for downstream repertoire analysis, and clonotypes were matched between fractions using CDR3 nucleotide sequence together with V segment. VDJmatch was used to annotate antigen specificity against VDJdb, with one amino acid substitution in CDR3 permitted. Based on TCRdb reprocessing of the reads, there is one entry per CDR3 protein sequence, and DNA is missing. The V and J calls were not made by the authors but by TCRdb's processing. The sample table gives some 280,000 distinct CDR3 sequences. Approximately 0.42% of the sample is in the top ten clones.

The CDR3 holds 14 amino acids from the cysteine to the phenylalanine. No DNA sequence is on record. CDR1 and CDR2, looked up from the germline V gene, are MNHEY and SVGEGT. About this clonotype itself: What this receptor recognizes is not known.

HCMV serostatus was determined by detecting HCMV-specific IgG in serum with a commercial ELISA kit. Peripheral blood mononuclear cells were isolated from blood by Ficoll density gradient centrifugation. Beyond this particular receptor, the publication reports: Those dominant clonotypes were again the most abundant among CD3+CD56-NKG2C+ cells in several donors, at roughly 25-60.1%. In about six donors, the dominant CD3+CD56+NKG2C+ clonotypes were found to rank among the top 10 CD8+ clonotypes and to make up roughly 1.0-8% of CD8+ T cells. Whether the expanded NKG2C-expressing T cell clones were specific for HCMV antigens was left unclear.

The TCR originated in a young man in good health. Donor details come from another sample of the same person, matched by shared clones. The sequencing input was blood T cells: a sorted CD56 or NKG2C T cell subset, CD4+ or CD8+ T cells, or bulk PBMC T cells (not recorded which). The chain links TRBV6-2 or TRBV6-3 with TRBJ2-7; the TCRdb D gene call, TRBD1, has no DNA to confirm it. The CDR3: CASSSSTGVYEQYF.